This T cell receptor (beta chain) was found in a study of response to subunit inactivated influenza vaccine (dated by TCRdb to about 2018). At the level of the whole study: The study used deep quantitative T cell receptor repertoire profiling to track responses to a trivalent subunit inactivated influenza vaccine. Overall study results and their limits: The authors suggested that each seasonal influenza vaccination may recruit only a limited number of new T cells.

Concerning this clonotype: What this receptor recognizes is not known. No base quality information exists; no much larger clone differs at one position.

Receptor libraries were prepared by RT-PCR. Sequenced on an Illumina HiSeq 2500. Clones were called with MiXCR by TCRdb after fastp trimmed the public reads at Q25, and only in-frame beta chains were retained. When rows share a CDR3 protein, they turn into one entry using the most common DNA and genes. The sample table lists roughly 710,000 distinct CDR3 sequences, 12% to 15% of them with a count of one. The top ten clonotypes cover approximately 7.6% of the sample. As encoded in the germline V gene, CDR1 is SGHRS while CDR2 is YFSETQ. The CDR3 numbers 15 residues from cysteine through phenylalanine. The CDR3 DNA has 45 bases and is translated from base 1. V and J are trimmed by 4 bases and 9 bases, and the gene matches miss 11 bases of the junction.

The material sequenced was PBMCs from blood, taken 14 days before vaccination. The receptor chain draws on TRBV5-1 and TRBJ2-1; TRBD2 lines up with 9 middle nucleotides. The sequence came from a man aged 45-65 years who received an inactivated influenza vaccine. Donor details come from another sample of the same person, matched by shared clones. The DNA sequence is as follows: TGCGCCAGCAGCGGTTTAGCGGGAGCGGAGAGTGAGCAGTTCTTC. Its protein is CASSGLAGAESEQFF.